The 4 T cell receptor beta chains presented below share a single source sample, sequenced in a study of T-cell memory formation after mild COVID-19. TCRdb processed the 5' RACE reads anew with MiXCR; each CDR3 protein has one entry. In the table there are some 320,000 distinct CDR3 sequences, around a sixth of which are singletons. Sequencing was performed on PBMCs or a T cell subset sorted from them (not recorded which). The receptors come from a man between 18 and 29 years old who had mild COVID-19 (a few samples of this study predate the infection). Cell type and time point are not known.

This rearrangement joins TRBV4-1 to TRBJ1-6; D call uncertain. Trimming cost V 3 bases and J 2 bases, with 20 bases left between them. Germline CDR1 reads MGHRA; CDR2 reads YSYEKL. This CDR3 region has 19 residues. The CDR3 DNA is TGCGCCAGCAGCCAGATTCAGTCAAGAAGTTCAGCCTATAATTCACCCCTCCACTTT. Residues: CASSQIQSRSSAYNSPLHF.

This clonotype has more than one count but fewer than ten. The chain joins TRBV6-7 to TRBJ2-7, with D uncertain. Being an ORF, TRBV6-7 has a function that is uncertain. This CDR3 is 15 amino acids long. V was clipped by 4 bases and J by 4 bases, with 17 bases between them. DNA for the CDR3: TGTGCCAGCAGTTCCAAACCTCTGCAGAGGTACGAGCAGTACGTC. Its translation is CASSSKPLQRYEQYV.

The rearrangement links TRBV29-1 to TRBJ1-1; D is ambiguous. Trimming took 8 bases from V and 1 from J, leaving 8 bases between them. Germline CDR1 is SQVTM and CDR2 is ANQGSEA. The CDR3 is made up of 11 amino acids. The CDR3 loop is CSNTQNTEAFF. The DNA for the CDR3 is TGCAGCAACACACAGAACACTGAAGCTTTCTTT.

The chain has TRBV6-5 and TRBJ1-6, with 9 bases identical to TRBD1. Looked up from germline, CDR1 is MNHEY and CDR2 is SVGAGI. The CDR3 is 16 amino acids. V shed 6 bases and J 7 bases; nucleotides not matched to a gene: 10. CDR3 DNA sequence: TGTGCCAGCAGCACCGGGACAGGGAGGTTGAATTCACCCCTCCACTTT. Its translation: CASSTGTGRLNSPLHF.